This T cell receptor (beta chain) was retrieved from a study of cytomegalovirus exposure and HLA in healthy donors. There are 15 residues in the CDR3. The V and J ends lost 1 base and 10 bases respectively, with 21 bases between them. Germline assignment: CDR1 GTSNPN and CDR2 SVGIG (reference sequence). A word on this clone: What it recognizes is unknown.

Notes on the study in general: The study had only CMV serostatus as immune exposure information. For most subjects, TCR beta sequences were reported to predict HLA-A and HLA-B alleles with accuracy. The authors enumerated over 150 TCR beta chains as linked to cytomegalovirus.

Both 60 Vbeta primers and 13 Jbeta primers went into the PCR. Clones were read by immunoSEQ multiplex PCR, and TCRdb kept only the in-frame ones, dropping some. The sample carries some 200,000 clones, 82% recorded once. The sample was PBMCs. The V and J genes are TRBV30 and TRBJ2-3; D possibly corresponds to TRBD1 (7 bases). The sequence came from a woman between 18 and 29 years old in good health and CMV-seronegative. DNA for the CDR3: TGTGCCTGGAGTGAGGGCAGGGGGGTGGTTCATGCGCAGTATTTT. This encodes CAWSEGRGVVHAQYF.